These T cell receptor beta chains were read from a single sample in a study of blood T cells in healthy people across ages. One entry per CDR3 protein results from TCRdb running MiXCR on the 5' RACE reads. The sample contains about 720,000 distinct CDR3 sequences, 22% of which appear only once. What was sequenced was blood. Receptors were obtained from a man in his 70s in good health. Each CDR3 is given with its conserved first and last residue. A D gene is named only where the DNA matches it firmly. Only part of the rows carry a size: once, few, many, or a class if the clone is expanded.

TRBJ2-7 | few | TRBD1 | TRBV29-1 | TGCAGCGTTGGGGATCGGACAGGTTACTCCTACGAGCAGTACTTC | CSVGDRTGYSYEQYF
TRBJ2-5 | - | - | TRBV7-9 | TGTGCCAGCAGCTCGTTAGGTGCAGGCGAGACCCAGTACTTC | CASSSLGAGETQYF
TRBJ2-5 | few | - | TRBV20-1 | TGCAGTGCGAGAGGGGGGACCCCCCAAGAGACCCAGTACTTC | CSARGGTPQETQYF
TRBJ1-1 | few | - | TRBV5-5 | TGTGCCGGCAGCTTTTTCGCAGCGAACACTGAAGCTTTCTTT | CAGSFFAANTEAFF
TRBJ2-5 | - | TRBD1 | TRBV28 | TGTGCCAGCGACAGGGGGGATGGGGAGACCCAGTACTTC | CASDRGDGETQYF
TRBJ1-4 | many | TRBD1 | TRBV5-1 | TGCGCCAGCAGTATAAGGACAGGTCTTAATGAAAAACTGTTTTTT | CASSIRTGLNEKLFF
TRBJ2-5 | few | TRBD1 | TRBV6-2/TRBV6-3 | TGTGCCAGCAGAAGAATAACACAGGGGCCCCAAGAGACCCAGTACTTC | CASRRITQGPQETQYF
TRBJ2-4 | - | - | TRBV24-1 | TGTGCCACCAGTAGGGGAAACATTCAGTACTTC | CATSRGNIQYF
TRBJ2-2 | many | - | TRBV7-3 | TGTGCCAGCAGCTTATCAAACCCCGCGAACACCGGGGAGCTGTTTTTT | CASSLSNPANTGELFF
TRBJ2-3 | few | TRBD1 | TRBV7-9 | TGTGCCAGCAGCTCCAGGGGGCAAACAGATACGCAGTATTTT | CASSSRGQTDTQYF
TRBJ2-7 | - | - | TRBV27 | TGTGCCAGCAGTTTTAAACAGGACATCACCTACGAGCAGTACTTC | CASSFKQDITYEQYF
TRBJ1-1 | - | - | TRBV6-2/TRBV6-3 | TGTGCCAGCAGTCTCACGAATCCCCTTGGAGGGACTGAAGCTTTCTTT | CASSLTNPLGGTEAFF
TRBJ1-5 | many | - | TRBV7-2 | TGTGCCAGCAGCCCCTCAGGGGGCAATCAGCCCCAGCATTTT | CASSPSGGNQPQHF
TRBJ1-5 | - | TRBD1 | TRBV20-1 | TGCAGTGCTAGTAGGCAGGGGGGATTCTATCAGCCCCAGCATTTT | CSASRQGGFYQPQHF
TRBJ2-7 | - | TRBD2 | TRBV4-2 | TGTGCCAGCAGCCAAACATCTAGCGGGGGCTACGAGCAGTACTTC | CASSQTSSGGYEQYF
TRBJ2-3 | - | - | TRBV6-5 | TGTGCCAGCAGGCCAAGAGGTCCGGGCGCGGGAGATACGCAGTATTTT | CASRPRGPGAGDTQYF
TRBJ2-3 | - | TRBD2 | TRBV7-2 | TGTGCCAGCAGCCACTCTAGCGGGGGCACAGATACGCAGTATTTT | CASSHSSGGTDTQYF
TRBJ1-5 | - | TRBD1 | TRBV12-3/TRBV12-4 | TGTGCCAGCAGTGGGACAGGGGGCTTCCAGCCCCAGCATTTT | CASSGTGGFQPQHF
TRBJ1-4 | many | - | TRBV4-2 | TGTGCCAGCAGCCAGGCCGGAAGGGCTAATGAAAAACTGTTTTTT | CASSQAGRANEKLFF
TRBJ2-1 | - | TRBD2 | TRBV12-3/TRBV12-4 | TGTGCCAGCAGTTTTTTGGCGGGGGTCTCCAATGAGCAGTTCTTC | CASSFLAGVSNEQFF
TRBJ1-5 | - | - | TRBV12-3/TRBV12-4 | TGTGCCAGCAGCTACACAGGAGATAGCAATCAGCCCCAGCATTTT | CASSYTGDSNQPQHF
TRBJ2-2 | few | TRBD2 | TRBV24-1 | TGTGCCACCAGTGATTTAGGGCTAGCGGGTCCTACCGGGGAGCTGTTTTTT | CATSDLGLAGPTGELFF
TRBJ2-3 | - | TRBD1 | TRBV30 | TGTGCCTCCGGACAGGGGATCAGTACAGATACGCAGTATTTT | CASGQGISTDTQYF
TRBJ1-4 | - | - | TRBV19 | TGTGCCAGTAGTGCGGAAGGAGGAGAAAAACTGTTTTTT | CASSAEGGEKLFF
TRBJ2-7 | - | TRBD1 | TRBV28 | TGTGCCAGCAGGAGGGACAGGGGTTTCGACGAGCAGTACTTC | CASRRDRGFDEQYF
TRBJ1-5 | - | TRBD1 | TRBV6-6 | TGTGCCAGCAGAACGGACAGGGCGAATCAGCCCCAGCATTTT | CASRTDRANQPQHF
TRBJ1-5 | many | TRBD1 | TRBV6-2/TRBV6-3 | TGTGCCAGCAGTTACTCTCTCCGGGACAGGGTTGGTCAGCCCCAGCATTTT | CASSYSLRDRVGQPQHF
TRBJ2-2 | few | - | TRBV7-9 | TGTGCCAGCAGCCCAGACAAAAACGCGAACACCGGGGAGCTGTTTTTT | CASSPDKNANTGELFF
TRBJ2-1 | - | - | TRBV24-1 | TGTGCCACCAGTGATGCCCAAGGGTTTTCAAATGAGCAGTTCTTC | CATSDAQGFSNEQFF
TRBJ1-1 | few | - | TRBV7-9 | TGTGCCAGCAGCTATTACAGGGAGGGGACTGAAGCTTTCTTT | CASSYYREGTEAFF
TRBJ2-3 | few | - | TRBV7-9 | TGTGCCAGCAGCCCCCCGTTGGGGGGCTGGGATACGCAGTATTTT | CASSPPLGGWDTQYF
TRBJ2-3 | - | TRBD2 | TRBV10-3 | TGTGCCATCACGGCCCTAGCGGGGAAAGATACGCAGTATTTT | CAITALAGKDTQYF
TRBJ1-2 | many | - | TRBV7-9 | TGTGCCAGCAGCTTAAGAGAGGCGAACTATGGCTACACCTTC | CASSLREANYGYTF
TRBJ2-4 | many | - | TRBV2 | TGTGCCAGCAGATCAAGTGGCGGAAACATTCAGTACTTC | CASRSSGGNIQYF
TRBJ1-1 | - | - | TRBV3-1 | TGTGCCAGCAGCCAATCTTTACCGAACACTGAAGCTTTCTTT | CASSQSLPNTEAFF
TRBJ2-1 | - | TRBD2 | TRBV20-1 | TGCAGTGCTAGAGACGTGGCGGGGGGGCAAGATGAGCAGTTCTTC | CSARDVAGGQDEQFF